This T cell receptor beta chain was profiled in a study of CD8 T cells in ankylosing spondylitis. For this clonotype: The antigen remains unidentified.

TCRdb used MiXCR to reprocess the 5' RACE reads, holding one entry per CDR3 protein. The sample yields 380,000 or so distinct CDR3 sequences, about 20% seen once. Study-wide results and limits: Matched ankylosing spondylitis synovial fluid reportedly contained a significantly enriched population of disease-linked clones. Disease-linked clones were found to be CD8+ and relatively rare in peripheral blood.

The CDR3 covers 15 residues. CDR1 and CDR2 (germline): MGHRA, YSYEKL. The trim removed 2 bases at V and 3 bases at J, leaving 4 bases unmatched. Material for sequencing was blood, either unsorted or a sorted T cell fraction (not recorded which). The chain combines TRBV4-1 with TRBJ1-3, with TRBD1 matching 7 bases. The sequence derives from a male donor with ankylosing spondylitis or in good health (not recorded which). CDR3: CASSQSTGDGNTIYF. The CDR3 DNA is TGCGCCAGCAGCCAAAGCACAGGGGATGGAAACACCATATATTTT.